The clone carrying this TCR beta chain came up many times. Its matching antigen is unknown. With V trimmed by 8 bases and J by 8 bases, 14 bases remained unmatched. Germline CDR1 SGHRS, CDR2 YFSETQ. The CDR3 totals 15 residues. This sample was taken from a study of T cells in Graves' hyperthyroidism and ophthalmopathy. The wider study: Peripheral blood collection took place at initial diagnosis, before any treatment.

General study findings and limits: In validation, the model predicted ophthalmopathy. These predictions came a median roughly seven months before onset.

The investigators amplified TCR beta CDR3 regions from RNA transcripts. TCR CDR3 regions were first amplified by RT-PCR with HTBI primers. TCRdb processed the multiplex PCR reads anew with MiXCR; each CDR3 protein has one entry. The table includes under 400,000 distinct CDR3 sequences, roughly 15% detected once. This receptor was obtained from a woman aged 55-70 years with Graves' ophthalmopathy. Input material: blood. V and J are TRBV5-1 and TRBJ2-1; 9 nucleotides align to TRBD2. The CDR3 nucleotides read TGCGCCAGTCAGGGGGGTAGCGGGAGTAACGATGAGCAGTTCTTC. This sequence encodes CASQGGSGSNDEQFF.